The 9 T cell receptor beta chains presented below share a single source sample, sequenced in a study of T cell responses to AZD1222 COVID-19 vaccine. The table came from immunoSEQ multiplex PCR; TCRdb's copy has only in-frame clones and leaves some out. The repertoire consists of roughly 100,000 clones, with approximately 86% occurring once and the leading ten covering 5%. Sequenced material: peripheral blood, taken on day 0 of AZD1222 vaccination. These receptors all stem from an adult in good health.

This chain links TRBV10-3 with TRBJ1-1; maybe TRBD1 (5 bases). The CDR3 is 15 amino acids. The V end was cut by 0 bases, the J end by 4 bases, with 12 bases between. Germline values: CDR1 ENHRY, CDR2 SYGVKD. CDR3 protein: CAISESRLGGTEAFF. The CDR3 nucleotides are TGTGCCATCAGTGAGTCGAGGCTGGGGGGCACTGAAGCTTTCTTT.

The V call is TRBV4-2, the J call TRBJ1-5; D is uncertain. V lost 3 bases to trimming and J lost 4 bases, with 7 bases between them. CDR3 length equals 13 residues. Germline CDR1 is LGHNA and CDR2 is YNFKEQ. CDR3 residues: CASSQNRNQPQHF. CDR3 DNA: TGTGCCAGCAGCCAGAATAGGAATCAGCCCCAGCATTTT.

J is TRBJ1-5 and V is TRBV5-6; D unclear. Germline-derived CDR1 and CDR2 are SGHDT and YYEEEE. The V end was cut by 0 bases, the J end by 4 bases, with 14 bases between. The CDR3 extends over 16 amino acids. In nucleotides, the CDR3 is TGTGCCAGCAGCTTGGCCTCACTCTGGGGAAATCAGCCCCAGCATTTT. Encoded protein: CASSLASLWGNQPQHF.

The rearrangement links TRBV3-1 (or the pseudogene TRBV3-2) to TRBJ1-6, with 9 nucleotides matching TRBD1. The length of the CDR3 is 14 residues. After removal of 5 bases from V and 11 bases from J, the junction contained 7 bases not matched to a gene. Germline V lookup: CDR1 LGHDT, CDR2 YNNKEL (reference sequence). The CDR3 loop is CASSANRGRPPLHF. CDR3 sequence (DNA): TGTGCCAGCAGCGCAAACAGGGGGCGGCCACCCCTCCACTTT.

The gene calls are TRBV5-6 and TRBJ2-1, with 7 bases matching TRBD2. V was pared by 4 bases and J by 0 bases, with 7 bases of the junction left unmatched. The germline gives CDR1 SGHDT, CDR2 YYEEEE. CDR3 length: 16 residues. CDR3 in amino acids: CASSGTLAVSYNEQFF. As DNA, the CDR3 is TGTGCCAGCAGCGGGACTCTAGCGGTCTCCTACAATGAGCAGTTCTTC. Using reference TRBV5-6 and TRBJ2-1 for the parts outside the CDR3, the full variable domain is DAGVTQSPTHLIKTRGQQVTLRCSPKSGHDTVSWYQQALGQGPQFIFQYYEEEERQRGNFPDRFSGHQFPNYSSELNVNALLLGDSALYLCASSGTLAVSYNEQFFGPGTRLTVL.

The DNA for the CDR3 is TGTGCCAGCTCACCTCCCCAGGGGGGCTCGGGCAATGAGCAGTTCTTC. Amino acids: CASSPPQGGSGNEQFF. V gene TRBV18 combines with J gene TRBJ2-1; D might be TRBD1 (7 bases). Germline CDR1 reads KGHSH; CDR2 reads LQKENI. This CDR3 comprises 16 residues. The V gene lost 3 bases and the J gene lost 6 bases, with 18 bases spanning the gap.

The rearrangement joins TRBV6-5 to TRBJ1-1; D is possibly TRBD1 (6 bases). Per germline, CDR1 MNHEY and CDR2 SVGAGI. The CDR3 consists of 15 residues. The V gene lost 0 bases and the J gene lost 3 bases, with 11 bases spanning the gap. CDR3 coding DNA: TGTGCCAGCAGTTACTCACGGCCAGGGGACACTGAAGCTTTCTTT. Translation: CASSYSRPGDTEAFF.

The chain carries TRBV27 and TRBJ2-1, with 8 bases matching TRBD2. With V trimmed by 6 bases and J by 4 bases, 11 bases remained unmatched. The CDR3 contains 16 residues. Germline V lookup: CDR1 MNHEY, CDR2 SMNVEV (reference sequence). The CDR3 DNA follows: TGTGCCAGCAGAGTTTATTCGGGGGGGAGGTACAATGAGCAGTTCTTC. Translation gives CASRVYSGGRYNEQFF.

This chain links TRBV29-1 with TRBJ1-2; TRBD1 might be the D (5 bases). The CDR3 extends over 12 amino acids. The V end was cut by 7 bases, the J end by 6 bases, with 15 bases between. From germline, CDR1 is SQVTM and CDR2 ANQGSEA. The CDR3 here is CSGGDKVNGYTF. CDR3 sequence (DNA): TGCAGCGGAGGGGATAAGGTCAATGGCTACACCTTC.